Following are 15 T cell receptor beta chains from one sample sequenced in a study of T cells in Graves' hyperthyroidism and ophthalmopathy. Amplification of TCR beta CDR3 regions used RNA as the template. Researchers ran a first-round RT-PCR on the TCR CDR3 using the HTBI primer set. MiXCR, applied by TCRdb to the multiplex PCR reads, yields one record per CDR3 protein. The table has about 200,000 distinct CDR3 sequences, about a sixth seen once. Sequences were obtained from blood. The origin of the receptors is a woman between 50 and 59 years old with Graves' hyperthyroidism.

The gene calls are TRBV20-1 and TRBJ2-7; the D gene is possibly TRBD2 (7 bases). This CDR3 comprises 13 residues. The germline gives CDR1 DFQATT, CDR2 SNEGSKA (reference sequence). CDR3 DNA: TGCAGCGTGGGGGGGCGGGTGGACTACGAGCAGTACTTC. Residues: CSVGGRVDYEQYF.

This clonotype was seen more than once but under ten times. This rearrangement joins TRBV19 to TRBJ1-5; 8 bases are shared with TRBD1. Unmatched junction bases numbered 18, after V lost 11 bases and J lost 3 bases. The CDR3 is 17 residues long. Germline CDR1 reads LNHDA; CDR2 reads SQIVND (reference sequence). CDR3 nucleotides: TGTGCCGGGGGCCGGAAGCAGGGGGCCTTGGTCAATCAGCCCCAGCATTTT. Translation gives CAGGRKQGALVNQPQHF.

CDR3: CASSLTGSGEKLFF. As DNA, the CDR3 is TGTGCCAGCAGCCTAACAGGGTCTGGTGAAAAACTGTTTTTT. The chain uses TRBV5-4 and TRBJ1-4, with a tentative D call TRBD1 (6 bases). Looked up from germline, CDR1 is SGHNT and CDR2 is YYREEE (reference sequence). With 4 bases removed from V and 7 bases from J, the gap between germline ends came to 14 bases. This CDR3 has 14 residues.

This clonotype appeared a few times. CDR3 region: CASSKDILRSYQYF. DNA of the CDR3: TGTGCCAGCAGCAAAGACATACTCCGTTCCTACCAGTATTTT. V and J are TRBV7-2 and TRBJ2-3, with D uncertain. The CDR3 runs to 14 residues. V shed 5 bases and J shed 12 bases, with 21 bases lying between them. Germline lookup yields CDR1 SGHTA and CDR2 FQGNSA.

Of note for this clonotype: A much larger clone sits a single nucleotide away, making a read error possible. The chain couples TRBV6-2 or TRBV6-3 to TRBJ1-5; the D gene is possibly TRBD1 (5 bases). CDR3 length equals 14 residues. Germline V lookup: CDR1 MNHEY, CDR2 SVGEGT. The CDR3 DNA is TGTACCAGCAGTTACACCAGGGTACGACAGCCCCAGCATTTT. This codes for CTSSYTRVRQPQHF.

This clonotype was picked up many times. The rearrangement links TRBV14 to TRBJ2-7; 7 bases agree with TRBD2. Germline CDR1 reads SGHDN; CDR2 reads FVKESK. This CDR3 is built from 16 residues. The J segment lost 0 bases and the V segment lost 1 base, leaving 6 bases of the junction unmatched. The CDR3 loop is CASSQAYQRDSYEQYF. In nucleotides, the CDR3 is TGTGCCAGCAGCCAAGCATATCAGCGGGACTCCTACGAGCAGTACTTC.

This clonotype was recorded many times. The chain recombines TRBV11-3 with TRBJ1-1; D gene uncertain. From germline, CDR1 is SGHNT and CDR2 YENEEA. The CDR3 totals 13 residues. Trimming removed 0 bases from V and 0 bases from J, with 2 bases in between. CDR3 protein: CASSLELNTEAFF. The CDR3 bases are TGTGCCAGCAGCTTAGAGTTGAACACTGAAGCTTTCTTT.

The rearrangement joins TRBV10-3 to TRBJ2-1; D is perhaps TRBD2 (5 bases). Deletions cut 8 bases from V and 1 base from J, with 15 bases between. CDR1 and CDR2 from the germline V gene are ENHRY and SYGVKD. This CDR3 spans 15 amino acids. CDR3 bases: TGTGCCATCGGTACCAGCGGAGGATCCTACAATGAGCAGTTCTTC. Amino acids: CAIGTSGGSYNEQFF.

This chain links TRBV4-2 with TRBJ2-1, with 11 bases fitting TRBD2. Losses at the gene ends were 0 bases for V and 3 bases for J; bases not matched to a gene: 7. The CDR3 is 18 amino acids. Per the germline V gene, CDR1 is LGHNA and CDR2 is YNFKEQ. The CDR3 loop reads CASSQEPPTSGNYNEQFF. The DNA for the CDR3 is TGTGCCAGCAGCCAAGAACCCCCGACTAGCGGGAACTACAATGAGCAGTTCTTC.

The J gene is TRBJ1-6, the V gene TRBV3-1; a possible D gene is TRBD1 (5 bases). The CDR3 consists of 15 residues. CDR1 is LGHDT, CDR2 YNNKEL, per germline (reference sequence). Trimming left V 3 bases short and J 7 bases short, with 13 bases between. The CDR3, as DNA: TGTGCCAGCAGCCATCCGGGACGGCAAAATTCACCCCTCCACTTT. It codes for CASSHPGRQNSPLHF.

Only a few counts were recorded for this clonotype. V gene TRBV5-6 combines with J gene TRBJ2-1; the D gene is possibly TRBD2 (5 bases). Germline assignment: CDR1 SGHDT and CDR2 YYEEEE. The CDR3 spans 13 residues. Trimming pared 5 bases from V and 10 bases from J, leaving 16 bases between. The CDR3 region is CASRKYGVGEQFF. The CDR3 bases are TGTGCCAGCAGAAAATACGGGGTCGGGGAGCAGTTCTTC.

This clonotype was counted between two and nine times. The chain combines TRBV2 with TRBJ2-1; TRBD2 aligns across 8 bases. CDR1 and CDR2 from the germline V gene are SNHLY and FYNNEI. Trimming took 6 bases from V and 3 from J; bases not matched to a gene: 13. The CDR3 is 17 residues long. The CDR3 DNA is TGTGCCAGCAGGGGGGGTGGAGCGGGAGAACGCTACAATGAGCAGTTCTTC. Its protein product is CASRGGGAGERYNEQFF. Variable domain in full (rest from reference TRBV2 and TRBJ2-1): EPEVTQTPSHQVTQMGQEVILRCVPISNHLYFYWYRQILGQKVEFLVSFYNNEISEKSEIFDDQFSVERPDGSNFTLKIRSTKLEDSAMYFCASRGGGAGERYNEQFFGPGTRLTVL.

This clonotype was observed at least ten times. The CDR3 nucleotides read TGTGCCAGCAGCTTTAGGACAGCCCAAACCGGGGAGCTGTTTTTT. This encodes CASSFRTAQTGELFF. The chain combines TRBV11-3 with TRBJ2-2, with D perhaps TRBD1 (6 bases). The CDR3 spans 15 residues. V was pared by 3 bases and J by 5 bases, with 13 bases between. The germline V gene has CDR1 SGHNT and CDR2 YENEEA.

This clonotype was picked up many times. The chain couples TRBV30 to TRBJ2-3; D perhaps matches TRBD2 (6 bases). The CDR3 spans 14 residues. Trimming cost V 2 bases and J 4 bases, with 13 bases left between them. CDR1 is GTSNPN, CDR2 SVGIG, per germline (reference sequence). CDR3 DNA: TGTGCCTGGAGTCCCGGGAGTGAATCAGATACGCAGTATTTT. Translating gives CAWSPGSESDTQYF. Together with reference TRBV30 and TRBJ2-3, the CDR3 gives the full variable domain: SQTIHQWPATLVQPVGSPLSLECTVEGTSNPNLYWYRQAAGRGLQLLFYSVGIGQISSEVPQNLSASRPQDRQFILSSKKLLLSDSGFYLCAWSPGSESDTQYFGPGTRLTVL.

V and J are TRBV27 and TRBJ1-2; 8 nucleotides line up with TRBD1. The CDR3 contains 14 residues. J was trimmed by 6 bases and V by 3 bases; bases with no gene match: 6. Germline V gene lookup returns CDR1 MNHEY and CDR2 SMNVEV (reference sequence). The CDR3 DNA reads as TGTGCCAGCAGTTTTCAGGGGGCTTTGGATGGCTACACCTTC. It is translated as CASSFQGALDGYTF.